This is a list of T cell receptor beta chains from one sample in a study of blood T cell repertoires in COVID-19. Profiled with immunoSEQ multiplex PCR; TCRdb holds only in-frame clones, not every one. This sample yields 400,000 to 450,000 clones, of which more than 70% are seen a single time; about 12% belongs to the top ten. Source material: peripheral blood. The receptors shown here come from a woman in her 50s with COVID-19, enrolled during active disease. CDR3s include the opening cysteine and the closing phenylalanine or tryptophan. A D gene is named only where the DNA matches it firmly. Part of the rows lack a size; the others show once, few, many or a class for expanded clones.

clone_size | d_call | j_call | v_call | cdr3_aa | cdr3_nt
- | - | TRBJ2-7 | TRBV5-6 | CASSLTAIYEQYF | TGTGCCAGCAGCTTAACAGCTATCTACGAGCAGTACTTC
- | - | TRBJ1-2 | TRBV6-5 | CASGLLGGHADGYTF | TGTGCCAGCGGGTTGTTGGGGGGGCACGCGGATGGCTACACCTTC
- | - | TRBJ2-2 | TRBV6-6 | CATQKTGELFF | TGTGCCACACAGAAGACCGGGGAGCTGTTTTTT
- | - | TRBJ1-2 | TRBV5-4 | CASSLDRVGYGYTF | TGTGCCAGCAGCTTGGACAGGGTGGGGTATGGCTACACCTTC
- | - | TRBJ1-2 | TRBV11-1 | CASSPTVSNYGYTF | TGTGCCAGCAGCCCAACAGTCTCTAACTATGGCTACACCTTC
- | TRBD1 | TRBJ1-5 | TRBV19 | CASTSRQGGVGQPQHF | TGTGCCAGTACCTCACGACAGGGCGGTGTTGGTCAGCCCCAGCATTTT
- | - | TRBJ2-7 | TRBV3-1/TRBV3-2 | CASSQDVSYEQYF | TGTGCCAGCAGCCAAGATGTTAGCTACGAGCAGTACTTC
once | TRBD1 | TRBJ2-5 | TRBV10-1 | CASSGLRGSQETQYF | TGCGCCAGCAGTGGGCTCAGGGGGAGCCAAGAGACCCAGTACTTC
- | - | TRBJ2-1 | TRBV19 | CASAAWVRENEQFF | TGTGCCAGTGCGGCGTGGGTCAGGGAAAATGAGCAGTTCTTC
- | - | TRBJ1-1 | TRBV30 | CAWSGQSNTEAFF | TGTGCCTGGAGTGGTCAGTCGAACACTGAAGCTTTCTTT
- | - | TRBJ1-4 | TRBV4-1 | CASSRLGEYNEKLFF | TGCGCCAGCAGCCGATTGGGAGAGTATAATGAAAAACTGTTTTTT
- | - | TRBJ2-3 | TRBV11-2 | CASSLVPPFTDTQYF | TGTGCCAGCAGCTTAGTCCCCCCGTTCACAGATACGCAGTATTTT
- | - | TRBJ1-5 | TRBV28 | CASTLNNQPQHF | TGTGCCAGCACCTTAAACAATCAGCCCCAGCATTTT
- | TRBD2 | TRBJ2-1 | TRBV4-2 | CASSPQVAGELTEQFF | TGTGCCAGCAGCCCCCAGGTTGCGGGGGAGCTAACTGAGCAGTTCTTC
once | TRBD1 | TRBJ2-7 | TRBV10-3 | CAIGPGQGYYEQYF | TGTGCCATCGGACCGGGACAGGGGTACTACGAGCAGTACTTC
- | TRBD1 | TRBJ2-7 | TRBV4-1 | CASSQPGQRNEQYF | TGCGCCAGCAGCCAACCGGGACAGAGGAACGAGCAGTACTTC
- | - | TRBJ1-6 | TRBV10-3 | CAISENLVDRSPLHF | TGTGCCATCAGTGAAAATCTAGTAGATCGGTCACCCCTCCACTTT
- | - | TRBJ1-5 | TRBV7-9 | CASSSLGPQHF | TGTGCCAGCAGCAGCCTGGGCCCCCAGCATTTT
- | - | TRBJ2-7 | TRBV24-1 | CATSGTANEQYF | TGTGCCACCAGTGGCACCGCGAACGAGCAGTACTTC
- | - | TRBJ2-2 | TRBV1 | CTSSPGTGVVYGELFF | TGCACCAGCAGCCCCGGGACAGGGGTGGTCTACGGGGAGCTGTTTTTT
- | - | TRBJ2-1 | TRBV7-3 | CASSSGLTPIPEQFF | TGTGCCAGCAGCTCCGGACTAACTCCAATCCCTGAGCAGTTCTTC
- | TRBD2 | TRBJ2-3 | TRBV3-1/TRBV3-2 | CASRGGPDTQYF | TGTGCCAGCCGGGGGGGCCCAGATACGCAGTATTTT